This T cell receptor (beta chain) was identified during a study of blood T cells in healthy people across ages. For the second PCR, which ran for about 7 to 11 cycles, a sample-barcoded 5' primer and a J-beta primer mix were used. Researchers report that a template-switch adaptor with 12 random nucleotides tagged each cDNA molecule. TCRdb re-derived calls from the 5' RACE reads in MiXCR, one entry per CDR3 protein. The sample consists of hundreds of thousands of distinct CDR3 sequences, more than 40% of them appearing once. Study-wide findings and caveats: Because sorting was not performed, PBMCs prevented conclusive naive versus antigen-experienced comparison.

Points on this clonotype: Its antigen is undetermined.

Russia was home to the donors, healthy Caucasian individuals aged about 6 to 90. Each sample provided at least 6 micrograms of extracted total RNA. This CDR3 spans 15 amino acids. Germline V gene lookup returns CDR1 LGHDT and CDR2 YNNKEL (reference sequence). V shed 1 base and J 5 bases; nucleotides not matched to a gene: 6. This chain links TRBV3-1 with TRBJ2-5; TRBD2 matches 8 bases. Sequenced sample: blood. The TCR was taken from a man aged 55-75 years in good health. Written as DNA, the CDR3 is TGTGCCAGCAGCCAAGGTCGGGGGGGAGGGGAGACCCAGTACTTC. Amino acids: CASSQGRGGGETQYF.